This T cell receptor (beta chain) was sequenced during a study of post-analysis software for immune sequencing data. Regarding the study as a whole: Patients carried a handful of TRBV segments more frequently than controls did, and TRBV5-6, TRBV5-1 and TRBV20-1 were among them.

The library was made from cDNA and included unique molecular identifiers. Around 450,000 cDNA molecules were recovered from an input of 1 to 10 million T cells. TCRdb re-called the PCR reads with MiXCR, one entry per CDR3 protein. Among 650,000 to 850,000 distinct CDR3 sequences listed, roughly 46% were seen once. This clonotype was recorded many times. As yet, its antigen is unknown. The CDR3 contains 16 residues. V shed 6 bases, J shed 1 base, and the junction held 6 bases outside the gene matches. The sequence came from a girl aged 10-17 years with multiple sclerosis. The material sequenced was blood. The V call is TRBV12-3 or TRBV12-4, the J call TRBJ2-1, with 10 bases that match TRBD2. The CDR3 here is CASSPGLAASYNEQFF. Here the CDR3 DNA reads TGTGCCAGCAGCCCAGGACTAGCGGCTTCCTACAATGAGCAGTTCTTC.